These T cell receptor beta chains were read from a single sample in a study of control samples from healthy donors and cancer patients. Libraries were prepared by immunoSEQ multiplex PCR; TCRdb keeps only in-frame clonotypes and omits some of them. The profile covers 150,000 to 200,000 clones, with 90% appearing a single time and about 1.4% taken by the ten largest. Sequenced material: blood. These receptors were obtained from a woman aged 50 to 60 in good health. Each CDR3 is given with its conserved first and last residue. Each record gives: V gene, J gene, CDR3 protein.

TRBV28,TRBJ2-2,CASSSQTSRWGTGELFF
TRBV4-1,TRBJ2-7,CASSQDPMTPEQYF
TRBV7-2,TRBJ2-6,CASSLDSSGAWVLTF
TRBV4-1,TRBJ1-1,CASSPRTGGTSEAFF
TRBV7-3,TRBJ1-1,CASSLRGAFNTEAFF
TRBV5-4,TRBJ1-6,CASSLSQGNSPLHF
TRBV5-6,TRBJ1-2,CASSLAGRNYGYTF
TRBV2,TRBJ1-1,CASSTGTGLEAFF
TRBV3-1/TRBV3-2,TRBJ1-1,CASSQELRTEAFF
TRBV4-2,TRBJ2-3,CASSPSGLPTDTQYF
TRBV7-3,TRBJ1-1,CASSDPGLGEAFF
TRBV7-9,TRBJ2-2,CASSPTSGDTGELFF
TRBV5-6,TRBJ1-5,CASSWRGDRVDKPQHF
TRBV7-9,TRBJ2-1,CASTGQRLYNEQFF
TRBV27,TRBJ2-2,CASSLSGNTGELFF
TRBV27,TRBJ1-1,CASSLRQGNTEAFF
TRBV27,TRBJ2-2,CASSFSGGSTGELFF
TRBV28,TRBJ1-1,CASRSVGGAFF
TRBV5-1,TRBJ1-6,CASSPKGGPASSALHF
TRBV24-1,TRBJ2-2,CATSDPPGTRSNTGELFF
TRBV19,TRBJ1-5,CASSIVGVTGNQPQHF
TRBV5-4,TRBJ1-1,CASSLTGGSFTEAFF
TRBV19,TRBJ1-5,CASSIIRGGSNQPQHF